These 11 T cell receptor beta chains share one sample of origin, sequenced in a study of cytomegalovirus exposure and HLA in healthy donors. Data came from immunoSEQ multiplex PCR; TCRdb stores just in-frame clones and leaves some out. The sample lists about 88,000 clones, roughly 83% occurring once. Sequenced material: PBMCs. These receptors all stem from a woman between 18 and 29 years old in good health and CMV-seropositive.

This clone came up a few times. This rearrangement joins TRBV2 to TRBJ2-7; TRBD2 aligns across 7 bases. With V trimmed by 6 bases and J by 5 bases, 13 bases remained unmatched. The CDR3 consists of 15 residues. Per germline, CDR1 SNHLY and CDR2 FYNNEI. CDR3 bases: TGTGCCAGCAGGGACATGGGGGGGACGGCCCACGAGCAGTACTTC. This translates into CASRDMGGTAHEQYF.

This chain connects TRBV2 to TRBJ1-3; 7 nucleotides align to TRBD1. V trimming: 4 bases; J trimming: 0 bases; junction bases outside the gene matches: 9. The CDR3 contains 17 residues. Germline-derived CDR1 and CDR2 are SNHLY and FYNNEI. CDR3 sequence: CASSVGTANLSGNTIYF. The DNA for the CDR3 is TGTGCCAGCAGTGTCGGGACAGCTAACCTCTCTGGAAACACCATATATTTT. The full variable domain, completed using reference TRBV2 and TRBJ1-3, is EPEVTQTPSHQVTQMGQEVILRCVPISNHLYFYWYRQILGQKVEFLVSFYNNEISEKSEIFDDQFSVERPDGSNFTLKIRSTKLEDSAMYFCASSVGTANLSGNTIYFGEGSWLTVV.

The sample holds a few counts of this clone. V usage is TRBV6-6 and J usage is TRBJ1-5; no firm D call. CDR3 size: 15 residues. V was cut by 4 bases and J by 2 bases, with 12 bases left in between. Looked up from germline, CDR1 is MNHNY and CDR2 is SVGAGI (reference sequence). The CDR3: CASSWREPGNQPQHF. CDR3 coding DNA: TGTGCCAGCAGTTGGCGGGAGCCCGGCAATCAGCCCCAGCATTTT.

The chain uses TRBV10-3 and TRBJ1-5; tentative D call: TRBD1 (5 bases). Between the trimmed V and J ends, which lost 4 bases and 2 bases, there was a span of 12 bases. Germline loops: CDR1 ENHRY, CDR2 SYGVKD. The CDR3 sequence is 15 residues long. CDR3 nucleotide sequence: TGTGCCATCAGTGGACGGGACTCACGCAATCAGCCCCAGCATTTT. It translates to CAISGRDSRNQPQHF.

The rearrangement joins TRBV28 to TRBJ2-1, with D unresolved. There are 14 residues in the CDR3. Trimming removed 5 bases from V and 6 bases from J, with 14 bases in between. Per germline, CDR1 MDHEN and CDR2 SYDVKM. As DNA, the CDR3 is TGTGCCAGCAGTCCCAGTCAGCGAATCAATGAGCAGTTCTTC. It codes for CASSPSQRINEQFF.

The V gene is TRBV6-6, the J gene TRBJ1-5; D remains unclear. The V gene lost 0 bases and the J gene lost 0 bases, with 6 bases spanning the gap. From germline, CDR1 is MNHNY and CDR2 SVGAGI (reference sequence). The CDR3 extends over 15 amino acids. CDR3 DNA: TGTGCCAGCAGTTACTCTATACATAGCAATCAGCCCCAGCATTTT. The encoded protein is CASSYSIHSNQPQHF.

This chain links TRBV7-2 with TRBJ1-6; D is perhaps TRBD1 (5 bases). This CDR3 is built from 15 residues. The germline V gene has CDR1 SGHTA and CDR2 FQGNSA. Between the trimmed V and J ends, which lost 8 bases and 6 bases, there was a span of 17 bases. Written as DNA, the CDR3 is TGTGCCAGCCATTCCATGAGTAGGGGTAATTCACCCCTCCACTTT. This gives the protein CASHSMSRGNSPLHF.

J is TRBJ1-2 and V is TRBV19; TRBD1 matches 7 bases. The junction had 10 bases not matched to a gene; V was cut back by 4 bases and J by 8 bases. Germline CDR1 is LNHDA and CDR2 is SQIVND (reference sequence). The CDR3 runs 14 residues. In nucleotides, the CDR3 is TGTGCCAGTAGTACGAGCCGGGACAGTTGGGGCTACACCTTC. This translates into CASSTSRDSWGYTF.

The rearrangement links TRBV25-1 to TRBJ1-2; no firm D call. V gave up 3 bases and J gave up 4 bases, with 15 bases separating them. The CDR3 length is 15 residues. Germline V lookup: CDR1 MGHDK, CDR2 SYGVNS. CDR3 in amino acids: CASSDEQTTIYGYTF. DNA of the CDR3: TGTGCCAGCAGTGACGAACAGACTACTATCTATGGCTACACCTTC.

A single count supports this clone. CDR3 sequence (DNA): TGCGCCAGCAGCTCCCAGGGGGCGCAGGACACCGGGGAGCTGTTTTTT. Translating gives CASSSQGAQDTGELFF. The chain uses TRBV5-1 and TRBJ2-2; 8 bases fit TRBD1. CDR3 length: 16 amino acids. The germline V gene encodes CDR1 SGHRS and CDR2 YFSETQ. V was clipped by 3 bases and J by 3 bases; unmatched bases: 7.

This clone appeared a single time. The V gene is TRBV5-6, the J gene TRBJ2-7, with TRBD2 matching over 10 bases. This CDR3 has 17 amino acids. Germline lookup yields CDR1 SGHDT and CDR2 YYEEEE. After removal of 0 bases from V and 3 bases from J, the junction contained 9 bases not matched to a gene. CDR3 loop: CASSLDRSSGGNYEQYF. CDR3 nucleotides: TGTGCCAGCAGCTTGGACCGCTCTAGCGGGGGTAACTACGAGCAGTACTTC.